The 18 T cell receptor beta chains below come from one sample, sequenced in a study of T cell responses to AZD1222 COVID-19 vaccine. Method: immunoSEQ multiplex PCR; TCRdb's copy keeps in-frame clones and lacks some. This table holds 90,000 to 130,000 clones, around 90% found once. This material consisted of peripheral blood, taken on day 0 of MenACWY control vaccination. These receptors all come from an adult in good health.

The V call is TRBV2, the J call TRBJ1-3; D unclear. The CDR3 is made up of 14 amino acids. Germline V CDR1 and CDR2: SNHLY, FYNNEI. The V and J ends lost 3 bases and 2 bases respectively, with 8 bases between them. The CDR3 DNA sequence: TGTGCCAGCAGTGACGGCTTAGCTGGAAACACCATATATTTT. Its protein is CASSDGLAGNTIYF.

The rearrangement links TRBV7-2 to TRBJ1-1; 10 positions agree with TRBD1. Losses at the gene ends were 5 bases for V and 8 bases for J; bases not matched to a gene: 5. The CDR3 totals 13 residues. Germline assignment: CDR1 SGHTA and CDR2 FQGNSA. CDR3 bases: TGTGCCAGCAGCCGTGGGACAGGGGTAGAAGCTTTCTTT. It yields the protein CASSRGTGVEAFF.

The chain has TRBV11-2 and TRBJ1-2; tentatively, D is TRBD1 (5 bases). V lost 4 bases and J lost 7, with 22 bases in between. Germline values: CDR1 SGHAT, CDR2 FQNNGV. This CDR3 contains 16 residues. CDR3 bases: TGTGCCAGCAGCTACCGGGGGACGGGTTGGGAGAGTGGCTACACCTTC. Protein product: CASSYRGTGWESGYTF. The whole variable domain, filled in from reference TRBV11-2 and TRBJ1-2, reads EAGVAQSPRYKIIEKRQSVAFWCNPISGHATLYWYQQILGQGPKLLIQFQNNGVVDDSQLPKDRFSAERLKGVDSTLKIQPAKLEDSAVYLCASSYRGTGWESGYTFGSGTRLTVV.

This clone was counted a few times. CDR3 amino acids: CASRGPNYGYTF. The CDR3 DNA is TGTGCCAGCAGGGGGCCCAACTATGGCTACACCTTC. The rearrangement links TRBV3-1 (or the pseudogene TRBV3-2) to TRBJ1-2; possible D gene TRBD1, 5 bases. The V gene lost 6 bases and the J gene lost 2 bases, with 7 bases spanning the gap. CDR1 and CDR2 (germline): LGHDT, YNNKEL (reference sequence). This CDR3 region has 12 residues.

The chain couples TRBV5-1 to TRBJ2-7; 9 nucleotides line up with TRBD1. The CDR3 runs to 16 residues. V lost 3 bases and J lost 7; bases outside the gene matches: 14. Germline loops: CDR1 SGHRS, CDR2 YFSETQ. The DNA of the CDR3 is TGCGCCAGCAGCTCCGGCTCCGGGACAGGGCCCGGGGAGCAGTACTTC. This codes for CASSSGSGTGPGEQYF.

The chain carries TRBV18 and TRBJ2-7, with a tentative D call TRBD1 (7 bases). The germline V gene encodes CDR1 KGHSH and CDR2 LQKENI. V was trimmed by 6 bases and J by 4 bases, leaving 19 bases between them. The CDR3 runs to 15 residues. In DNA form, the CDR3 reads TGTGCCAGCTCTCCGACGGCAGGGGGAGGATACGAGCAGTACTTC. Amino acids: CASSPTAGGGYEQYF.

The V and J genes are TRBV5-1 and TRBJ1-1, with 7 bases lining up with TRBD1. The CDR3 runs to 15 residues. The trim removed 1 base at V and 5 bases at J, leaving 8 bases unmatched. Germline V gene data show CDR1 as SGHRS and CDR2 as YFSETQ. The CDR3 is CASSLLARGVTEAFF. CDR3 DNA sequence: TGCGCCAGCAGCTTGTTAGCCAGGGGGGTGACTGAAGCTTTCTTT.

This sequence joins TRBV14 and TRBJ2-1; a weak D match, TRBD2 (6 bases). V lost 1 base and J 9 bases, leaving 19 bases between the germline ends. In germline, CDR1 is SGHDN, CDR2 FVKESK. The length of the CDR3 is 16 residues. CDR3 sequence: CASSQGVAARGAEQFF. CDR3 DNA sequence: TGTGCCAGCAGCCAAGGAGTCGCGGCGCGGGGAGCTGAGCAGTTCTTC.

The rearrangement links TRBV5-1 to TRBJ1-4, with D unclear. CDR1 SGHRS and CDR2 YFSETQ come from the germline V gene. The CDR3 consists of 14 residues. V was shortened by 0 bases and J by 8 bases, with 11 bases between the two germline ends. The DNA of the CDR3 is TGCGCCAGCAGCTTGGCAGGCGACGCGGAAAAACTGTTTTTT. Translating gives CASSLAGDAEKLFF.

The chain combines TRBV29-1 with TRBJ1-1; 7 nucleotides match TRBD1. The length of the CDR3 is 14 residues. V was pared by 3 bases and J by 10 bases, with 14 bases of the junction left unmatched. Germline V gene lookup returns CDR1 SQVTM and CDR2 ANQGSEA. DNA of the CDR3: TGCAGCGTTGAGAAAGACAGGGTGATTTTCGGAGCTTTCTTT. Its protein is CSVEKDRVIFGAFF.

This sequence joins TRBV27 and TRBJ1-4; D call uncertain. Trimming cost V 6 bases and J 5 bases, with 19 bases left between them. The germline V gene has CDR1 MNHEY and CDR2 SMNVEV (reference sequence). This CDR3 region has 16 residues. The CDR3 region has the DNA TGTGCCAGCAGCCCTCGGAGGGCGGAAGTGAATGAAAAACTGTTTTTT. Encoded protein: CASSPRRAEVNEKLFF.

CDR3 DNA: TGTGCCAGCAGTTTTACAGCTAACACTGAAGCTTTCTTT. Translation: CASSFTANTEAFF. The chain couples TRBV5-5 to TRBJ1-1; D gene unclear. Germline CDR1 SGHKS, CDR2 YYEKEE (reference sequence). V was clipped by 5 bases and J by 2 bases, with 10 bases between them. This CDR3 spans 13 amino acids.

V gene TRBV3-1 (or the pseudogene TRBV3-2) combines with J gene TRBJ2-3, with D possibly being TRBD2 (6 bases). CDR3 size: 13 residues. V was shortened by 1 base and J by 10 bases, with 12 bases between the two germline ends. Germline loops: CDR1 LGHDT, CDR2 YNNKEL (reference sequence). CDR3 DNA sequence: TGTGCCAGCAGCCAAGGGGCTAGCGATGCGCAGTATTTT. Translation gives CASSQGASDAQYF.

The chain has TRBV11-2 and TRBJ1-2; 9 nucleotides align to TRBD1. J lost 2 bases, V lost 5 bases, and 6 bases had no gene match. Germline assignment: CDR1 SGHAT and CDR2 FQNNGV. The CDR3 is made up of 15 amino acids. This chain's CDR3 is CASSLGGTGNYGYTF. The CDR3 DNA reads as TGTGCCAGCAGCCTAGGGGGGACAGGGAACTATGGCTACACCTTC.

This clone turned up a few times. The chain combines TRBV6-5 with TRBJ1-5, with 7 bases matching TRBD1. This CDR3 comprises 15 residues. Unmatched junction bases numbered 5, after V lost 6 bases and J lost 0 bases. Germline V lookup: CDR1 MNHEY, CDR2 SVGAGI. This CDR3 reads CASRTTGNSNQPQHF. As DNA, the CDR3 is TGTGCCAGCAGAACGACAGGGAATAGCAATCAGCCCCAGCATTTT.

The CDR3 nucleotides are TGTGCCAGCAGTTACAAGGGCGGGGGCACCGGGGAGCTGTTTTTT. Residues: CASSYKGGGTGELFF. V usage is TRBV6-5 and J usage is TRBJ2-2; 7 bases agree with TRBD2. The CDR3 is 15 residues long. The trim removed 2 bases at V and 4 bases at J, leaving 4 bases unmatched. Germline loops: CDR1 MNHEY, CDR2 SVGAGI.

The CDR3 sequence is CASSLENTGELFF. CDR3 DNA: TGTGCCAGCAGTTTAGAGAACACCGGGGAGCTGTTTTTT. V usage is TRBV27 and J usage is TRBJ2-2; D is undetermined. The CDR3 extends over 13 amino acids. The germline gives CDR1 MNHEY, CDR2 SMNVEV (reference sequence). Deletions cut 2 bases from V and 1 base from J, with 2 bases between.

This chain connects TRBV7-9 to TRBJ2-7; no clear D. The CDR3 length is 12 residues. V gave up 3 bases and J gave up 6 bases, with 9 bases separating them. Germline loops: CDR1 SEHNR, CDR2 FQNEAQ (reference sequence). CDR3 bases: TGTGCCAGCAGCTTGAGTACGGGCGAGCAGTACTTC. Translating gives CASSLSTGEQYF.